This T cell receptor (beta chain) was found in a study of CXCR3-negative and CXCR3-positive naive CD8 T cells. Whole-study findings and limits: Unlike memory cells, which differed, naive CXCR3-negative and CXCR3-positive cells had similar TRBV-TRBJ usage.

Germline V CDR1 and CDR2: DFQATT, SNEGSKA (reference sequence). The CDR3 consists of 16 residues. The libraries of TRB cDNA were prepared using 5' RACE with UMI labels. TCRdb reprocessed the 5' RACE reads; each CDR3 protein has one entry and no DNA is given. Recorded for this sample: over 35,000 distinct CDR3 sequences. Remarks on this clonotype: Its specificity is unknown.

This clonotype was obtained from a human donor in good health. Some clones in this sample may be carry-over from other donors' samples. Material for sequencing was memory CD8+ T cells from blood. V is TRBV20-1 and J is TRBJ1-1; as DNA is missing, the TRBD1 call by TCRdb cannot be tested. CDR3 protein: CSASYVREISGTEAFF.